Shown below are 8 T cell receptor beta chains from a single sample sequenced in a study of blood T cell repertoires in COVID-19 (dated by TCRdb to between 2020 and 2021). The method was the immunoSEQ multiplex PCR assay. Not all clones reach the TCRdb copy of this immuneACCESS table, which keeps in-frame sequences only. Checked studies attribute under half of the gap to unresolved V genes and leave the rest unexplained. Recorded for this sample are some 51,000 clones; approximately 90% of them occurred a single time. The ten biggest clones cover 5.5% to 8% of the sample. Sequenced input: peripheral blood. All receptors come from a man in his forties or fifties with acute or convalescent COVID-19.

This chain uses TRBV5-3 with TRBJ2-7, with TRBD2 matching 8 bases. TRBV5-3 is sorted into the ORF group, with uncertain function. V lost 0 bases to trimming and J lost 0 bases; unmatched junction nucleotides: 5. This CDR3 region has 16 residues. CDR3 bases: TGTGCCAGAAGCTTGGGACGCGGGAGGAACTCCTACGAGCAGTACTTC. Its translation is CARSLGRGRNSYEQYF.

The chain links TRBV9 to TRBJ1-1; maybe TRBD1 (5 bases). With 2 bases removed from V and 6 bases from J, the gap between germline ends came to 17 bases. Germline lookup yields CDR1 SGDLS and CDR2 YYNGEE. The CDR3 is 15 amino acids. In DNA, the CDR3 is TGTGCCAGCAGCGTTTTTGGATCTGGAGGGGCTGAAGCTTTCTTT. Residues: CASSVFGSGGAEAFF.

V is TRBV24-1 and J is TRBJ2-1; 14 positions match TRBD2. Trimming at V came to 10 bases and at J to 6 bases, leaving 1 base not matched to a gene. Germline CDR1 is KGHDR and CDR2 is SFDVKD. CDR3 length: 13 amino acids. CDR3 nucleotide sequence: TGTGCCACGGGACTAGCGGGAGTCAATGAGCAGTTCTTC. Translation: CATGLAGVNEQFF.

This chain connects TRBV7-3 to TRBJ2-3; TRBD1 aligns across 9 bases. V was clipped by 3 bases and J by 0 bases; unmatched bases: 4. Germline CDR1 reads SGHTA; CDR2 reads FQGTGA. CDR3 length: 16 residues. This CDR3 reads CASSLGTGSSTDTQYF. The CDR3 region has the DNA TGTGCCAGCAGCTTGGGGACAGGGAGTAGCACAGATACGCAGTATTTT.

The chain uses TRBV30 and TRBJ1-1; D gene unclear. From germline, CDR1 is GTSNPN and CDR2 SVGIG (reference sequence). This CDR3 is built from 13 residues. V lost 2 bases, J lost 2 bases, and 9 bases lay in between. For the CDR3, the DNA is TGTGCCTGGAGTAAACAGTCAAACACTGAAGCTTTCTTT. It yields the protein CAWSKQSNTEAFF.

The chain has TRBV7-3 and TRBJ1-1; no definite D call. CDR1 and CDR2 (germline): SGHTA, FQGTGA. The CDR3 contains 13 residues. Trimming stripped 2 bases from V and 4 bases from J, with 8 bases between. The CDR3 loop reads CASSLAGITEAFF. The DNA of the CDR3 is TGTGCCAGCAGCTTAGCAGGAATCACTGAAGCTTTCTTT.

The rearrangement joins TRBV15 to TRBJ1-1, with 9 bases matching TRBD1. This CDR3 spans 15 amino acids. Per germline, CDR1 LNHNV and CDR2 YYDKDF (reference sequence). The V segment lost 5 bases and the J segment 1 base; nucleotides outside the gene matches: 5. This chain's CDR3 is CATSVTGGRNTEAFF. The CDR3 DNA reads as TGTGCCACCAGCGTTACAGGGGGCCGGAACACTGAAGCTTTCTTT.

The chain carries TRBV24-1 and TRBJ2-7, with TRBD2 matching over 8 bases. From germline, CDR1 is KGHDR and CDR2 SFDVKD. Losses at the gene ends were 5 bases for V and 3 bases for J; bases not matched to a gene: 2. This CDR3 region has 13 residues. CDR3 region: CATSGSGSYEQYF. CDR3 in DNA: TGTGCCACCAGTGGCAGCGGGAGCTACGAGCAGTACTTC.